The present T cell receptor beta chain was sequenced within a study of beta chain features in type 1 diabetes. The overall study: The patient and healthy donor groups were comparable for age, gender and cell yields.

CDR1 is WSHSY, CDR2 SAAADI, per germline. V lost 8 bases, J lost 9 bases, and 14 bases lay in between. This CDR3 contains 11 residues. There was one heparinised blood draw per donor, averaging about 116 mL. Findings and limits, study-wide: PCR, the amplification step, might favor shorter templates, equally in patients and controls. cDNA sequencing could over-represent cells with high TCR expression.

Every isolated RNA sample was fully reverse transcribed, so sequencing captured expressed TCRB transcripts. Sequenced by immunoSEQ multiplex PCR; TCRdb stores in-frame clones only, minus some. The sample has about 900,000 clones; 17% are singletons. Concerning this clone: The antigen is unknown.

The receptor's source is a young woman in good health. J is TRBJ2-7 and V is TRBV10-2, with D unresolved. Sequencing input: naive CD4+ T cells from blood. The CDR3 is CASADPPSQYF. The CDR3 DNA reads as TGCGCCAGCGCAGACCCCCCGTCGCAGTACTTC.